The present TCR beta chain was sequenced within a study of a mutant IDH1 vaccine in newly diagnosed glioma (dated by TCRdb to the early 2020s). Describing the broader study: Vaccination started 4-6 weeks after radiotherapy alone, or was given together with temozolomide cycles in the groups whose treatment included chemotherapy. Of the roughly 32 patients who were treated, around 62% were male and about 40% were female, and the mean age was around 43 years. Before enrollment, most patients had been given radiochemotherapy with temozolomide as standard therapy, while the rest had received either radiotherapy alone or temozolomide alone. The week-35 safety follow-up was designated visit V12, and the week-47 end of study was designated visit V13. Peripheral blood samples were drawn at six visits, namely V03 (baseline), V05, V07, V10, V12 and V13. Longitudinal TCRB deep sequencing was done for 25 treated patients, wherever samples were available for exploratory analyses. Findings and caveats that apply to the study as a whole: Pseudoprogression seemed to be unrelated to changes in the top peripheral T cell clonotypes found by TCRB sequencing. Selection of PBMC samples for TCRB deep sequencing was based on availability. It was noted by the authors that analyses of patient blood samples could not be reproduced owing to sample limitations. Immune responses induced by the vaccine were seen in roughly 95% of patients across multiple MHC alleles.

The library was generated by the immunoSEQ multiplex PCR assay. The hsTCRB Kit was used according to the manufacturer's protocol to amplify rearranged TCR beta chain sequences. TCRB libraries were sequenced on an Illumina MiSeq. Concerning the study's data processing: The kit vendor's proprietary platform handled demultiplexing, trimming and gene mapping. The table was pulled from immuneACCESS by TCRdb, which kept in-frame rearrangements only. Such tables lose some clones; where checked, under half of the loss comes from unresolved V genes, and the rest has no known cause. V and J calls and clone size follow that table, whereas D and trimming were derived from the DNA. Recorded for this sample are about 48,000 clones; under 85% of them occurred a single time. The ten largest make up roughly 6.3% of the sample. V drops 0 bases and J drops 8 bases, leaving 8 bases in between. The CDR3 covers 12 residues, taking in both the cysteine and the phenylalanine. Of the read, only the CDR3 DNA is kept; its 36 bases are in frame from base 1. The germline V gene specifies SGHRS as CDR1 and YFSETQ as CDR2.

This sample's time point label indicates: week 35, safety follow-up. Each vaccine dose was 300 ug of a 20-mer mutant IDH1 peptide in Montanide, given subcutaneously with topical imiquimod. Eight vaccinations were administered to patients in weeks 1, 3, 5, 7, 11, 15, 19 and 23, corresponding to visits V03 through V10. The donors had newly diagnosed IDH1-mutant astrocytomas of WHO grade 3 or 4 that showed loss of nuclear ATRX. The samples were drawn from NOA16, a multicentre, single-arm, open-label phase I trial in Germany that tested a mutant IDH1 peptide vaccine in humans for the first time. The DNeasy Blood and Tissue Kit was used to extract genomic DNA from EDTA blood for TCRB sequencing. As concerns this clone: Its antigen is still unknown. No much larger clone is present one base from it, and per-base qualities are unavailable.

The V gene is TRBV5-1 and the J gene is TRBJ1-2; the D gene is not confidently resolved. The clonotype comes from a man in his forties with glioma. Sequenced material: PBMCs, taken from a glioma patient whose treatment included an IDH1 peptide vaccine. The CDR3 protein: CASSLDSRGYTF. The nucleotide sequence reads TGCGCCAGCAGCTTGGATTCTCGGGGCTACACCTTC.